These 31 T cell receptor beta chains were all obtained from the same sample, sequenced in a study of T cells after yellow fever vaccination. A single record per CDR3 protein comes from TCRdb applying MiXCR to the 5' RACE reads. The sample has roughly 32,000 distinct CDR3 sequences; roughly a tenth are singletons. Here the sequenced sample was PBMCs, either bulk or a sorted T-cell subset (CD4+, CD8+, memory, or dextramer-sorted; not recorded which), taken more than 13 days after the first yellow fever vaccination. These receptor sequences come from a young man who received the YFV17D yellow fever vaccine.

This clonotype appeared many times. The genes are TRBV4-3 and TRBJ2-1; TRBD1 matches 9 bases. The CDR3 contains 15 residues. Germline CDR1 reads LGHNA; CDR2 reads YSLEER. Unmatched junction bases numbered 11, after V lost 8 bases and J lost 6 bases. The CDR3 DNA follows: TGCGCCAGCGGGCCGTTGGGACAGGGAGGCAATGAGCAGTTCTTC. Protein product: CASGPLGQGGNEQFF.

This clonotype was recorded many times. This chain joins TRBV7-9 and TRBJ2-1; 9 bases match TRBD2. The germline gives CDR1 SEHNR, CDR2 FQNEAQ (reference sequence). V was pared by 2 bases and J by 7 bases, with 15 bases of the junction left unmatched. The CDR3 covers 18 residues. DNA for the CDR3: TGTGCCAGCAGCTTAAATCGGGGGACTAGCCATCCGGGGAATGAGCAGTTCTTC. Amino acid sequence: CASSLNRGTSHPGNEQFF.

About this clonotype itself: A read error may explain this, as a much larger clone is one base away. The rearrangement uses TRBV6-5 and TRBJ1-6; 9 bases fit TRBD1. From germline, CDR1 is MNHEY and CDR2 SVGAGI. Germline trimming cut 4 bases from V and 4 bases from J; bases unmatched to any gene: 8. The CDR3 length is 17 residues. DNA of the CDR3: TGTGCCAGCAGTTCCTCGTTCGACAGGGGGTATAATTCACCCCTCCACTTT. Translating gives CASSSSFDRGYNSPLHF.

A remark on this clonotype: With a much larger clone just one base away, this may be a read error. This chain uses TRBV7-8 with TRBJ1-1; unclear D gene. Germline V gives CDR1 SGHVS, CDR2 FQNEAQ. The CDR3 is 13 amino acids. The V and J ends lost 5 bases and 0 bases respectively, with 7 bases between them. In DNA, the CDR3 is TGTGCCAGCAGCACCAGGATGAACACTGAAGCTTTCTTT. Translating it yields CASSTRMNTEAFF.

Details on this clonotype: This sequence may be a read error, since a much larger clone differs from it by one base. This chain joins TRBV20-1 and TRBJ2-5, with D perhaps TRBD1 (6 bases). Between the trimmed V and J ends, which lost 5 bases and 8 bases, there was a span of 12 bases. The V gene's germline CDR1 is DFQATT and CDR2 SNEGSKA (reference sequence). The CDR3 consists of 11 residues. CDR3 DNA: TGCAGTGCTCCAAAGGGGGATACCCAGTACTTC. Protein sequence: CSAPKGDTQYF.

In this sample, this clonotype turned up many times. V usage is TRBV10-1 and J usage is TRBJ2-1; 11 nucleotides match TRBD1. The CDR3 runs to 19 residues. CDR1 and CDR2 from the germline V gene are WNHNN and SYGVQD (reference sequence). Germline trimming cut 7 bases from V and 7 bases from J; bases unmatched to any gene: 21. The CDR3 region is CASISGQGAAYPQSNEQFF. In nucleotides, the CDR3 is TGCGCCAGCATTAGCGGACAGGGGGCGGCGTACCCCCAGTCGAATGAGCAGTTCTTC.

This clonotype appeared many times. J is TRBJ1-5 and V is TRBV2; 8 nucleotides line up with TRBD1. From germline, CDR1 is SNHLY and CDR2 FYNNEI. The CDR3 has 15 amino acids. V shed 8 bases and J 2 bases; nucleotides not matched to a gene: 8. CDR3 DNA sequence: TGTGCCAGCCAGGAGGACAGGGTAGGCAATCAGCCCCAGCATTTT. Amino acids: CASQEDRVGNQPQHF.

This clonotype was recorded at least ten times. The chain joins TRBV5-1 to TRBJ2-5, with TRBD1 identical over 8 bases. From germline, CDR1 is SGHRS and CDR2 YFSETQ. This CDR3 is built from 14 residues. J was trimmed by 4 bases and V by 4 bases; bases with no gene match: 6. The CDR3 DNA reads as TGCGCCAGCAGCAAAGGACAGGGCTTAGAGACCCAGTACTTC. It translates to CASSKGQGLETQYF. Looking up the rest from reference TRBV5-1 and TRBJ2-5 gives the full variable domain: KAGVTQTPRYLIKTRGQQVTLSCSPISGHRSVSWYQQTPGQGLQFLFEYFSETQRNKGNFPGRFSGRQFSNSRSEMNVSTLELGDSALYLCASSKGQGLETQYFGPGTRLLVL.

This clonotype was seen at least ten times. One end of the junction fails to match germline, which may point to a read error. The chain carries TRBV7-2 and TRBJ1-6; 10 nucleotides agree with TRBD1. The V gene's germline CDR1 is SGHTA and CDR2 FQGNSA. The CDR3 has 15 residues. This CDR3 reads CASNLDRGRNSPLHF. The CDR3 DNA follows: TGTGCCAGCAACTTAGACAGGGGGCGAAATTCACCCCTCCACTTT.

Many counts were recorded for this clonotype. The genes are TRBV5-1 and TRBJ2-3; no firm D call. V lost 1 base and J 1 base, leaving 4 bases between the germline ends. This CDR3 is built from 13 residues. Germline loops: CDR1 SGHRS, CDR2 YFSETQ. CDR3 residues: CASSLKGTDTQYF. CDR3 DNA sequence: TGCGCCAGCAGCTTGAAGGGCACAGATACGCAGTATTTT.

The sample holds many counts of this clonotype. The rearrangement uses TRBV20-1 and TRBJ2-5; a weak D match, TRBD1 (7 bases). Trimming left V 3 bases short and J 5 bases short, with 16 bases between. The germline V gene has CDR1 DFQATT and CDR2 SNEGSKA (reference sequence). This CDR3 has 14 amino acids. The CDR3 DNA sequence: TGCAGTGCTAGGTCAGGAGGGGGCTGGGAGACCCAGTACTTC. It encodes CSARSGGGWETQYF.

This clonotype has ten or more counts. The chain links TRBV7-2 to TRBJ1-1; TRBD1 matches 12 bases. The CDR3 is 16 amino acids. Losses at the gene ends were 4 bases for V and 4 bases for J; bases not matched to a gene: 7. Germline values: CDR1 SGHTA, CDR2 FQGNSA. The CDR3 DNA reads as TGTGCCAGCAGCTGGGGACAGGGGGCAGGCGGCACTGAAGCTTTCTTT. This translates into CASSWGQGAGGTEAFF.

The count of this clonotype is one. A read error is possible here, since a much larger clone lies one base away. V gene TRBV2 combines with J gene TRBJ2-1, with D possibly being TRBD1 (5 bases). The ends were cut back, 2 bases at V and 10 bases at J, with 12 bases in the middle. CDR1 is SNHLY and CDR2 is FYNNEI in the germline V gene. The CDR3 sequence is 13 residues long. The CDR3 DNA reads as TGTGCCAGCAGTGAATTAAGGCAGGGCGAGCAGTTCTTC. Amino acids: CASSELRQGEQFF.

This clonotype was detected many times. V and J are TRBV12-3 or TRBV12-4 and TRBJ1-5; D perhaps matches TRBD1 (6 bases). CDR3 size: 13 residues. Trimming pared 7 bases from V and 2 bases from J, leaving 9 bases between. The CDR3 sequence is CASNRQGNQPQHF. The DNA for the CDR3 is TGTGCCAGCAATCGACAGGGCAATCAGCCCCAGCATTTT.

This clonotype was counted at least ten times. The CDR3 region has the DNA TGTGCCAGCTTGAGGACAGGGGGAGTAGATACGCAGTATTTT. Residues: CASLRTGGVDTQYF. The chain links TRBV18 to TRBJ2-3; TRBD1 matches 10 bases. The CDR3 loop spans 14 amino acids. Unmatched junction bases numbered 6, after V lost 7 bases and J lost 5 bases. CDR1 is KGHSH and CDR2 is LQKENI in the germline V gene.

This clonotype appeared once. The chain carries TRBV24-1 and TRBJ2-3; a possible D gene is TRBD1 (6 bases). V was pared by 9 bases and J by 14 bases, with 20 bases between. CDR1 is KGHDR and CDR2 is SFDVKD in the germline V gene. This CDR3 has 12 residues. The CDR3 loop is CATWLRGMVGYF. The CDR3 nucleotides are TGTGCCACCTGGCTCAGGGGCATGGTTGGGTATTTT.

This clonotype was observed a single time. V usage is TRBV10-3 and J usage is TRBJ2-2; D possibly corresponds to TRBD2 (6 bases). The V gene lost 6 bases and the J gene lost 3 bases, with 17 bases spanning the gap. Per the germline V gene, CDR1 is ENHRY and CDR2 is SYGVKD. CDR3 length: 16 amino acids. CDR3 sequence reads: CAISPCGALDTGELFF. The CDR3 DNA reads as TGTGCCATCAGCCCCTGCGGGGCTTTGGACACCGGGGAGCTGTTTTTT.

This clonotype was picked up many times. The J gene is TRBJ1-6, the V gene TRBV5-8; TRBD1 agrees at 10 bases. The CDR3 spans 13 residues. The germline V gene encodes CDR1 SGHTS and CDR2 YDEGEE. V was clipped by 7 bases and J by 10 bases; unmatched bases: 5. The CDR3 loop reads CASLDRGKSPLHF. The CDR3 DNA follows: TGTGCCAGCTTGGACAGGGGGAAATCACCCCTCCACTTT.

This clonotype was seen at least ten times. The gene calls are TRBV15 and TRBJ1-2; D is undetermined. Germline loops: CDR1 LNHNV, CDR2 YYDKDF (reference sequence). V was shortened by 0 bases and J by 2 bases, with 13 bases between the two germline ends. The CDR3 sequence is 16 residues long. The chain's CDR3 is CATSREKDGINYGYTF. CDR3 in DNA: TGTGCCACCAGCAGAGAGAAGGACGGAATCAACTATGGCTACACCTTC.

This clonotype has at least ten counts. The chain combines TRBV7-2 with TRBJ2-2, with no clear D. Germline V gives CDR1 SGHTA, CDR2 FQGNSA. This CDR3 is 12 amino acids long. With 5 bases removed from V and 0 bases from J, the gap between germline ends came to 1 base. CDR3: CASSPNTGELFF. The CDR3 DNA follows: TGTGCCAGCAGCCCGAACACCGGGGAGCTGTTTTTT.

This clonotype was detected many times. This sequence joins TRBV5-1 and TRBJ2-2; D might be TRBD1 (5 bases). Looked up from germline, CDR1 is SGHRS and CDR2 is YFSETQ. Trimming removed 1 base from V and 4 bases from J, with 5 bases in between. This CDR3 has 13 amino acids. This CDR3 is CASSLQGTGELFF. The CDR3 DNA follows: TGCGCCAGCAGCTTGCAGGGCACCGGGGAGCTGTTTTTT.

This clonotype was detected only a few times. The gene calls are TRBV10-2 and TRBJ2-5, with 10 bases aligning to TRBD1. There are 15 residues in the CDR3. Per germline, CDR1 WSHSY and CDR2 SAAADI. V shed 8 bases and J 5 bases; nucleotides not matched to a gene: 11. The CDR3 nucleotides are TGCGCCAGCCGTCCCGGGACAGGGGTTGGCGAGACCCAGTACTTC. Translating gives CASRPGTGVGETQYF.

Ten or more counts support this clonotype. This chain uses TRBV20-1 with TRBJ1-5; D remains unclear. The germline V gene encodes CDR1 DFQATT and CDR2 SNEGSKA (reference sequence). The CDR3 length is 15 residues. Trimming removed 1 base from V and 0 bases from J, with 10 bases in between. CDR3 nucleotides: TGCAGTGCTAGAGCCCCTCCCCATAGCAATCAGCCCCAGCATTTT. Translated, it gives CSARAPPHSNQPQHF.

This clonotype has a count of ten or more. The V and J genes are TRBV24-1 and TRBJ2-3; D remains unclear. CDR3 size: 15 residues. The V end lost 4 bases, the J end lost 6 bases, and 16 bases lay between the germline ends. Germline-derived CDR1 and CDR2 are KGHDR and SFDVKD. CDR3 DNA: TGTGCCACCAGTGAGACACAGAATAGTCCTGATACGCAGTATTTT. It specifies CATSETQNSPDTQYF.

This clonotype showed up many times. CDR3 region: CASSLADSYYGYTF. CDR3 coding DNA: TGTGCCAGCAGCCTAGCCGACAGCTACTATGGCTACACCTTC. The rearrangement uses TRBV11-2 and TRBJ1-2; D possibly corresponds to TRBD1 (5 bases). CDR1 and CDR2 (germline): SGHAT, FQNNGV. Trimming shortened V by 5 bases and J by 3 bases, and 13 bases separated the two germline ends. This CDR3 has 14 residues.

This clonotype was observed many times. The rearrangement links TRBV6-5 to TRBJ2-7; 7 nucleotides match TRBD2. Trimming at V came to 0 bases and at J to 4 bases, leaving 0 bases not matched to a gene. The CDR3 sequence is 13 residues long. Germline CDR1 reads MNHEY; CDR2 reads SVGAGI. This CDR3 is CASSYSRGYEQYV. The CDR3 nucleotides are TGTGCCAGCAGTTACTCGCGGGGGTACGAGCAGTACGTC.

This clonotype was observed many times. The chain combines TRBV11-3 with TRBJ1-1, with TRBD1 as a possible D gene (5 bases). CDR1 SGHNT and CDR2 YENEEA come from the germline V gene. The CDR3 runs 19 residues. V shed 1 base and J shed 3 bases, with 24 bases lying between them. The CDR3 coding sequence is TGTGCCAGCAGCTTAGGTGCTTGGGGGATGATCCTTGGGGACACTGAAGCTTTCTTT. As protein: CASSLGAWGMILGDTEAFF.

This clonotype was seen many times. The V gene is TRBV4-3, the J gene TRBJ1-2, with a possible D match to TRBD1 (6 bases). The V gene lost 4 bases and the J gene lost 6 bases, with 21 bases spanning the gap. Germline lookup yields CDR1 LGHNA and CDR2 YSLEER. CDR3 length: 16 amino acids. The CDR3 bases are TGCGCCAGCAGCCGAGAATTTCAGGGGTTAAGTAATGGCTACACCTTC. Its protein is CASSREFQGLSNGYTF.

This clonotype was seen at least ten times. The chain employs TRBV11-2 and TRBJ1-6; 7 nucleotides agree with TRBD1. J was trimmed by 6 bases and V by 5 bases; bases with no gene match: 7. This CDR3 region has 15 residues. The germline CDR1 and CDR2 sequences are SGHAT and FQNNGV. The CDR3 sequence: CASSQRQGSNSPLHF. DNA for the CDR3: TGTGCCAGCAGCCAGCGACAGGGTAGTAATTCACCCCTCCACTTT.

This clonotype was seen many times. The CDR3 DNA sequence: TGTGCCAGCAGTCGGCATCTCGACGAGACCCAGTACTTC. Encoded protein: CASSRHLDETQYF. The chain is built from TRBV6-1 and TRBJ2-5; no reliable D call. This CDR3 region has 13 residues. From germline, CDR1 is MNHNS and CDR2 SASEGT. The ends were cut back, 5 bases at V and 5 bases at J, with 12 bases in the middle.

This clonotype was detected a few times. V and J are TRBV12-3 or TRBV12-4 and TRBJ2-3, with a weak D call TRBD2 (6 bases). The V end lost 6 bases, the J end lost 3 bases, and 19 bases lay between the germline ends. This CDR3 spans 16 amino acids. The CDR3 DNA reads TGTGCCAGCAGCCTGCCGCCGGGAGCGGTTACAGATACGCAGTATTTT. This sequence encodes CASSLPPGAVTDTQYF.